A single sample is the source of the 11 T cell receptor beta chains below, sequenced in a study of blood T cells in healthy people across ages. A second PCR of 7 to 11 cycles used a sample-barcoded 5' primer and a J-beta primer mix. TCRdb reanalysed the 5' RACE reads using MiXCR and keeps one entry per CDR3 protein. In the table there are about 640,000 distinct CDR3 sequences, under 70% of which are singletons. Sequencing was carried out using blood. These receptors came from a man in his sixties in good health.

The chain employs TRBV11-2 and TRBJ1-6, with D possibly TRBD1 on 6 matching bases. Germline V gives CDR1 SGHAT, CDR2 FQNNGV. Trimming left V 6 bases short and J 7 bases short, with 13 bases between. The CDR3 has 14 residues. Here the CDR3 reads CASSSSGANSPLHF. The CDR3 DNA follows: TGTGCCAGCAGTTCATCAGGGGCGAATTCACCCCTCCACTTT.

The chain uses TRBV3-1 and TRBJ2-3; D possibly corresponds to TRBD1 (5 bases). CDR3 size: 16 residues. With 4 bases removed from V and 4 bases from J, the gap between germline ends came to 18 bases. Per germline, CDR1 LGHDT and CDR2 YNNKEL (reference sequence). The CDR3 DNA is TGTGCCAGCAGCCCACCGACAGTAATAGGCGCAGATACGCAGTATTTT. This gives the protein CASSPPTVIGADTQYF.

The chain recombines TRBV6-5 with TRBJ2-1, with 15 bases that match TRBD2. The CDR3 sequence is 15 residues long. Germline V CDR1 and CDR2: MNHEY, SVGAGI. Trimming cost V 7 bases and J 6 bases; bases outside gene matches: 4. CDR3 sequence (DNA): TGTGCCAGCATCGGACTAGCGGGGGGGCCCAATGAGCAGTTCTTC. Protein product: CASIGLAGGPNEQFF.

V is TRBV20-1 and J is TRBJ2-3; TRBD2 aligns across 10 bases. Germline V gene lookup returns CDR1 DFQATT and CDR2 SNEGSKA (reference sequence). CDR3 length: 16 residues. The V segment lost 0 bases and the J segment 2 bases; nucleotides outside the gene matches: 5. The CDR3 coding sequence is TGCAGTGCTAGAGATCTAGCGGGGGCCTTCACAGATACGCAGTATTTT. It codes for CSARDLAGAFTDTQYF.

V gene TRBV5-1 combines with J gene TRBJ2-6, with D perhaps TRBD1 (5 bases). The CDR3 contains 15 residues. Trimming left V 1 base short and J 2 bases short, with 7 bases between. Germline lookup yields CDR1 SGHRS and CDR2 YFSETQ. The CDR3, as DNA: TGCGCCAGCAGCTTGTTAGGGGCTGGGGCCAACGTCCTGACTTTC. Its translation: CASSLLGAGANVLTF.

This chain joins TRBV7-9 and TRBJ2-2; possible D gene TRBD2, 7 bases. CDR3 length: 15 amino acids. Germline values: CDR1 SEHNR, CDR2 FQNEAQ (reference sequence). Trimming cost V 5 bases and J 2 bases, with 12 bases left between them. The CDR3 coding sequence is TGTGCCAGCAGCCGCGGGGGCCTCAACACCGGGGAGCTGTTTTTT. This gives the protein CASSRGGLNTGELFF.

This clonotype appeared once. The rearrangement links TRBV3-1 to TRBJ2-3; TRBD2 aligns across 8 bases. V lost 0 bases to trimming and J lost 7 bases; unmatched junction nucleotides: 9. The V gene's germline CDR1 is LGHDT and CDR2 YNNKEL (reference sequence). The CDR3 spans 16 residues. DNA for the CDR3: TGTGCCAGCAGCCAAGATGGCGGGGGGCTCCTCCATACGCAGTATTTT. Protein product: CASSQDGGGLLHTQYF.

This clonotype was observed a few times. This chain joins TRBV5-5 and TRBJ2-7; possibly TRBD1 for D (6 bases). Germline loops: CDR1 SGHKS, CDR2 YYEKEE (reference sequence). V was shortened by 4 bases and J by 3 bases, with 14 bases between the two germline ends. The CDR3 covers 14 residues. This CDR3 is CASSPGTSYYEQYF. CDR3 sequence (DNA): TGTGCCAGCAGCCCCGGGACATCCTACTACGAGCAGTACTTC. The full variable domain, in which reference TRBV5-5 and TRBJ2-7 provide the parts outside the CDR3, is DAGVTQSPTHLIKTRGQQVTLRCSPISGHKSVSWYQQVLGQGPQFIFQYYEKEERGRGNFPDRFSARQFPNYSSELNVNALLLGDSALYLCASSPGTSYYEQYFGPGTRLTVT.

Notes on this clonotype: Mismatch with germline at one junction end may stem from a read error. The chain recombines TRBV5-1 with TRBJ2-1; the D gene is possibly TRBD2 (5 bases). Looked up from germline, CDR1 is SGHRS and CDR2 is YFSETQ. The CDR3 loop spans 16 amino acids. The CDR3: CASSLAGTVTTGELFF. The CDR3 nucleotides read TGCGCCAGCAGCTTGGCCGGCACGGTCACCACCGGGGAGCTGTTCTTC.

The J gene is TRBJ1-4, the V gene TRBV25-1; no definite D call. The germline V and J ends were trimmed by 1 base and 7 bases, with 13 bases remaining between them. This CDR3 spans 15 amino acids. Germline V gene sequence: CDR1 MGHDK, CDR2 SYGVNS. CDR3 nucleotide sequence: TGTGCCAGCAGTGAATCTCCGGCGCGAAGTGAAAAACTGTTTTTT. Protein: CASSESPARSEKLFF.

This clonotype was seen a few times. V is TRBV7-2 and J is TRBJ2-5; no reliable D call. The CDR3 has 14 residues. Trimming left V 3 bases short and J 1 base short, with 9 bases between. CDR1 and CDR2 from the germline V gene are SGHTA and FQGNSA. For the CDR3, the DNA is TGTGCCAGCAGCTTGCCCGGGCGCCAAGAGACCCAGTACTTC. This sequence encodes CASSLPGRQETQYF.